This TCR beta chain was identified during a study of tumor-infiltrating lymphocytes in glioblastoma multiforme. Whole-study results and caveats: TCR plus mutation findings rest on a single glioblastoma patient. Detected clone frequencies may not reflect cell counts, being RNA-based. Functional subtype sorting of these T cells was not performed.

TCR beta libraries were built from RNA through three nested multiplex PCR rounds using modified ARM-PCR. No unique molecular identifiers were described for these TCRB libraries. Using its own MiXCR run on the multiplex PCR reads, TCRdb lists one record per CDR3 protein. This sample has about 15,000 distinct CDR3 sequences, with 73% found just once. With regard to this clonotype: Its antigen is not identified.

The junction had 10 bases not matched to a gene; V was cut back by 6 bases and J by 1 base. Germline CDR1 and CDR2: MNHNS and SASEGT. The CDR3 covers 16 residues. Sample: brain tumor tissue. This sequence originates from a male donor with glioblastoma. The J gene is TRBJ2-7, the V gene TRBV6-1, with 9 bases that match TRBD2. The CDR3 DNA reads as TGTGCCAGCAGACACAACTTAGCGGGGGATTCCTACGAGCAGTACTTC. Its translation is CASRHNLAGDSYEQYF.